This TCR beta chain was found in a study of blood T cell repertoires in COVID-19. Study-level background: Samples taken during acute and convalescent COVID-19 were collected in the United States, Italy and Spain. PBMCs, B-cell-depleted T cells, or T cells were the source of the cDNA or gDNA that made up the material.

Germline V gives CDR1 SGHRS, CDR2 YFSETQ. The V and J ends lost 1 base and 2 bases respectively, with 9 bases between them. This CDR3 contains 14 residues. Original methodology: Nucleated cell counts were estimated from reference gene primer amplification. Some clones are missing from TCRdb's copy, which holds only in-frame ones; the method was immunoSEQ multiplex PCR. That table gives V, J and clone size, and the DNA gave D and trimming. This table holds under 250,000 clones, 80% to 85% found once. The TCR originated in a woman aged 18-35 years with acute or convalescent COVID-19. Sequencing used peripheral blood. The chain uses TRBV5-1 and TRBJ1-2; no clear D. The CDR3 bases are TGCGCCAGCAGCTTGACAAGGAGGAACTATGGCTACACCTTC. Protein sequence: CASSLTRRNYGYTF.